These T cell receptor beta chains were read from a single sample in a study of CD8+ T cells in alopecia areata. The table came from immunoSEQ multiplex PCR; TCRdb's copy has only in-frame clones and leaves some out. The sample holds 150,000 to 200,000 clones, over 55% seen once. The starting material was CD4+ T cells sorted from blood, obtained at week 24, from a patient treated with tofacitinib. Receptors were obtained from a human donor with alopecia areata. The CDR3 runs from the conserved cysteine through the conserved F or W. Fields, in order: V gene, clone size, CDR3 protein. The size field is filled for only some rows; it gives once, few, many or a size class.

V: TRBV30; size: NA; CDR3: CAWSGAADSPLHF
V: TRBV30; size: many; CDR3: CAWTHRGPGELFF
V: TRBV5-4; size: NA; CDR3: CASSWGGGNYGYTF
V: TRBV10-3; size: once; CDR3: CAISPGQGVSQETQYF
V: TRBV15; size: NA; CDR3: CATSRELADQGTQYF
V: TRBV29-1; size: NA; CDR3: CSVEDQGGEFQPQHF
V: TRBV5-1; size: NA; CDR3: CASTDSNYGYTF
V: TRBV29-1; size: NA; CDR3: CSVGEGADQPQHF
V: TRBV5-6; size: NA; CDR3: CASSPGPFKGTEAFF
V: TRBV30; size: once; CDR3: CAWSLGQGGQPQHF
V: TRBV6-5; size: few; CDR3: CASSYSPGGLNTEAFF
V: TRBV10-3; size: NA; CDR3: CAISDRAGVETQYF
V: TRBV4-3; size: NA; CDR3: CASSTGTGSYGYTF